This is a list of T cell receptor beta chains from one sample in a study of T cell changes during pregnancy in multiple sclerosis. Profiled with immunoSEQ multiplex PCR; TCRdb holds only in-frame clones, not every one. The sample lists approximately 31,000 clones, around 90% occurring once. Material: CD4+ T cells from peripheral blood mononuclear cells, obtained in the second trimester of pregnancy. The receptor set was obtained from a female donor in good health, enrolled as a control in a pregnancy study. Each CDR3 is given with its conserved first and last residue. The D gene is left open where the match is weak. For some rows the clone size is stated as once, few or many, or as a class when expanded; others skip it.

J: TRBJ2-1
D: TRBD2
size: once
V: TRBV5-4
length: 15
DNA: TGTGCCAGCAGCTTAGGTGGGACTAGCGGGGGGGTGGGCTTCTTC
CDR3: CASSLGGTSGGVGFF

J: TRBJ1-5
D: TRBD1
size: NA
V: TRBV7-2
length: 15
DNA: TGTGCCAGCAGCTTCGGACAGGGCTTCAATCAGCCCCAGCATTTT
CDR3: CASSFGQGFNQPQHF

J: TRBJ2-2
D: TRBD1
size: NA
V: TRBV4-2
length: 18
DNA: TGTGCCAGCAGCCATAAGGGGGGGACAGGGCGGAACACCGGGGAGCTGTTTTTT
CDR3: CASSHKGGTGRNTGELFF

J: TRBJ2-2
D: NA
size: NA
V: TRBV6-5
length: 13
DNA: TGTGCCAGCAGGGCAGGGGCGAGGCGGGAGCTGTTTTTT
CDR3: CASRAGARRELFF

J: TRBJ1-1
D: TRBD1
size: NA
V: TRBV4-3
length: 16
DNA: TGCGCCAGCAGCCAAGCAACCGGGACAGTGAACACTGAAGCTTTCTTT
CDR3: CASSQATGTVNTEAFF

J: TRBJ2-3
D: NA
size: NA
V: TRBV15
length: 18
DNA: TGTGCCACCAGCAGAAGGAGTGGGGCTGGGTTTTCCACAGATACGCAGTATTTT
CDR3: CATSRRSGAGFSTDTQYF

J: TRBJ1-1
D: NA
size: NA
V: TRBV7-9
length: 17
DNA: TGTGCCAGCAGCTTAGTTATTCCCGCAGGGCTGAACACTGAAGCTTTCTTT
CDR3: CASSLVIPAGLNTEAFF

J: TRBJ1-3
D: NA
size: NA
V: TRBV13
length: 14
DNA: TGTGCCAGCAGCTTAAGAGGGCCTGGAAACACCATATATTTT
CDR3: CASSLRGPGNTIYF

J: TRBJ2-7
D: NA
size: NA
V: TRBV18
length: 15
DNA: TGTGCCAGCTCACCCGGGCGGGGAAGCTCCTACGAGCAGTACTTC
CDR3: CASSPGRGSSYEQYF

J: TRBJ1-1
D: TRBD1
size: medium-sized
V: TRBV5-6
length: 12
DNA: TGTGCCAGCAGTTGGGGGACAGGAGAAGCTTTCTTT
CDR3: CASSWGTGEAFF

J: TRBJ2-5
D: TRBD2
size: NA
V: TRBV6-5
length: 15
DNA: TGTGCCAGCAGTACCGAGACTAGCGGCAGAGGTGCCCAGTACTTC
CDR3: CASSTETSGRGAQYF

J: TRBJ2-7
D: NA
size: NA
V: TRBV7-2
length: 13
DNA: TGTGCCAGCAGCCAACAGGGCCCAGGCGAGCAGTACTTC
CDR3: CASSQQGPGEQYF

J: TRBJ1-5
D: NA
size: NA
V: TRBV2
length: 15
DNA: TGTGCCAGCAGCCTTCCGGGGGGAAGCAATCAGCCCCAGCATTTT
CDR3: CASSLPGGSNQPQHF

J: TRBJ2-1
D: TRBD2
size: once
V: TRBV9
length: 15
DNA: TGTGCCAGCAGCGCTCTAGCGGGGGGGCTGAATGAGCAGTTCTTC
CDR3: CASSALAGGLNEQFF

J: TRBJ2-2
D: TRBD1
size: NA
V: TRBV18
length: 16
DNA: TGTGCCAGCTCACCTACAGGGGCCCGGAACACCGGGGAGCTGTTTTTT
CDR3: CASSPTGARNTGELFF

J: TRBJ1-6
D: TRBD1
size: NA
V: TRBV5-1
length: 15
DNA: TGCGCCAGCAGCTTGGGGGACAGCAATAATTCACCCCTCCACTTT
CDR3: CASSLGDSNNSPLHF

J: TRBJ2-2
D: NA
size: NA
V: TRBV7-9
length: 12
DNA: TGTGCCATCCAGGGCCGAACCGGGGAGCTGTTTTTT
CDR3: CAIQGRTGELFF

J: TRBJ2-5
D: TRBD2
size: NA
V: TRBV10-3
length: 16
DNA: TGTGCCATCAGTGAGTCCCTAGCGGGGGGGCAAGAGACCCAGTACTTC
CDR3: CAISESLAGGQETQYF

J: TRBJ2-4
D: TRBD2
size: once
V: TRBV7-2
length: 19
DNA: TGTGCCAGCAGCTTCCGGGGGACTAGCGGGAGTATGACCAAAAACATTCAGTACTTC
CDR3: CASSFRGTSGSMTKNIQYF

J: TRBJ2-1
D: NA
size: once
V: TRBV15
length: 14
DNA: TGTGCCACCCAAGCGGTCCTTGGTAGTGGTGAGCAGTTCTTC
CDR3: CATQAVLGSGEQFF

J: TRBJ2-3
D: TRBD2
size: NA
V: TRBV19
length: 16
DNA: TGTGCCAGTAACCCAAGCGGGAGAATTGGCACAGATACGCAGTATTTT
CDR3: CASNPSGRIGTDTQYF

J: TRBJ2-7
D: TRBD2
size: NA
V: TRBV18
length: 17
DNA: TGTGCCAGCTCACCCCCCCTGGGCAGCGGGGGAGCCTACGAGCAGTACTTC
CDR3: CASSPPLGSGGAYEQYF

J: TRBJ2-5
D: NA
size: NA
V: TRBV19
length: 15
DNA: TGTGCCAGTAGGGTACAGGGGGGGTACCAAGAGACCCAGTACTTC
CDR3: CASRVQGGYQETQYF

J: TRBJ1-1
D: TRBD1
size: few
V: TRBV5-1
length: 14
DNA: TGCGCCAGCAGCTTGGCCGGGACAGTTAGTGAAGCTTTCTTT
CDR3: CASSLAGTVSEAFF

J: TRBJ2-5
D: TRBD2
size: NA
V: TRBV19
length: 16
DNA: TGTGCCAGTAGTCAATGGGCTAGCGGGGGGGAGGAGACCCAGTACTTC
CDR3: CASSQWASGGEETQYF

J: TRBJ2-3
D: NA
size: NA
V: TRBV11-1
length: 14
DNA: TGTGCCAGCAGCTTTGGCGGAGTTACAGATACGCAGTATTTT
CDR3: CASSFGGVTDTQYF

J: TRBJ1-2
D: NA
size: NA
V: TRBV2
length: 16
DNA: TGTGCCAGCACCAGGGAATTCCCTTCAGGTAGCAATGGCTACACCTTC
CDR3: CASTREFPSGSNGYTF

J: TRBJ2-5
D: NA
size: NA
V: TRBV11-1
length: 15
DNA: TGTGCCAGCAGCCTAGAAAATCTAGGCTTTTCGGCCCAGTACTTC
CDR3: CASSLENLGFSAQYF

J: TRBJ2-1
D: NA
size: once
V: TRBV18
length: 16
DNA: TGTGCCAGCTCACCACCGGCAGGGGGGTCCTACAATGAGCAGTTCTTC
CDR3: CASSPPAGGSYNEQFF

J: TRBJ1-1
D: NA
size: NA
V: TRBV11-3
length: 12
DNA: TGTGCCAGCAGCGTATCAGGGACTGAAGCTTTCTTT
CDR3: CASSVSGTEAFF

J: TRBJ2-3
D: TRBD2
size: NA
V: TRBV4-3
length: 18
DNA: TGCGCCAGCAGCCAAGAAGGGACTAGCGGGGGGAGGGGAGATACGCAGTATTTT
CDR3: CASSQEGTSGGRGDTQYF

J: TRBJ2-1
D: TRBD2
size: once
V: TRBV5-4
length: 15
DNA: TGTGCCAGCAGCCGCGGACTAGCGGGAAACAATGAGCAGTTCTTC
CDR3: CASSRGLAGNNEQFF

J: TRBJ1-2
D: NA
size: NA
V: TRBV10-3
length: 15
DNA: TGTGCCATCAGTGAGTCGGTGCCAGGATTAGATGGCTACACCTTC
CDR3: CAISESVPGLDGYTF

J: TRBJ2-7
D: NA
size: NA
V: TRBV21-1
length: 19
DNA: TGTGCCAGCAGCAACGCCGATGGAGGGTGGGAGATGTTCTCCTACGAGCAGTACTTC
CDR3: CASSNADGGWEMFSYEQYF

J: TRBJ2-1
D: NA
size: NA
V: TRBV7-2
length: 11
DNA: TGTGCCAGCAGCCCAAGCGGTGAGCAGTTCTTC
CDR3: CASSPSGEQFF

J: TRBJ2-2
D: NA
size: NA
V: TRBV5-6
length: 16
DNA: TGTGCCAGCAGCTTGAGGTGGGGGGGCGGCACCGGGGAGCTGTTTTTT
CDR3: CASSLRWGGGTGELFF

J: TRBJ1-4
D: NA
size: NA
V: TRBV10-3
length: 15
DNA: TGTGCCATCAGTGAGTCCGGGGGACCTAATGAAAAACTGTTTTTT
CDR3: CAISESGGPNEKLFF

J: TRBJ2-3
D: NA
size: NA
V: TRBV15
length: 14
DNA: TGTGCCACCAGCCCCCTCCGGTACGCAGATACGCAGTATTTT
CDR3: CATSPLRYADTQYF

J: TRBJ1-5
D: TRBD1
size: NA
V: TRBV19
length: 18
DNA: TGTGCCAGTAGTATGGTGGCAGGGGGTACTGGACGCAATCAGCCCCAGCATTTT
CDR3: CASSMVAGGTGRNQPQHF

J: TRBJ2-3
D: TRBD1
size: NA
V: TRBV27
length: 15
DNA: TGTGCCAGCAGTCAAGGACAGGGAGTAGCGGATACGCAGTATTTT
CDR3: CASSQGQGVADTQYF

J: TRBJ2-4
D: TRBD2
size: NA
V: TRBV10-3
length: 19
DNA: TGTGCCATCAGTGAGTCGATCACTAGCGGGGAGTTGAGCAAAAACATTCAGTACTTC
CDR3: CAISESITSGELSKNIQYF

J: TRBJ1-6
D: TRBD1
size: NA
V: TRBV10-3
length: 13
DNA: TGTGCCATCAAGGACAGGTTGGAGTCACCCCTCCACTTT
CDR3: CAIKDRLESPLHF

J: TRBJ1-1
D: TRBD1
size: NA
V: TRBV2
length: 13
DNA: TGTGCCAGCAGAGAGGTTGGGACAGACCGAGCTTTCTTT
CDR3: CASREVGTDRAFF